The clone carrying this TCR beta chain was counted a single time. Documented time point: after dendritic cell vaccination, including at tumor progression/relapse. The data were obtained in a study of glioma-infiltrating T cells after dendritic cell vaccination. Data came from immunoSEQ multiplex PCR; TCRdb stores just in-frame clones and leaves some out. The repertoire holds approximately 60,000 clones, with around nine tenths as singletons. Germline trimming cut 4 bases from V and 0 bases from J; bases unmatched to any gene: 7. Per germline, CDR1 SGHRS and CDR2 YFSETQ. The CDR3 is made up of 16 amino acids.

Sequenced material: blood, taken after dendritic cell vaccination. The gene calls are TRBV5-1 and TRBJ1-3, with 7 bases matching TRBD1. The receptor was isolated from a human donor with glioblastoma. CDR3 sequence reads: CASSPGGQNSGNTIYF. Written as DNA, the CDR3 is TGCGCCAGCAGCCCCGGGGGACAGAACTCTGGAAACACCATATATTTT.